Each of the 25 T cell receptor beta chains below was sequenced from the same sample in a study of CD8+ T cells in alopecia areata. TCR sequencing used cDNA made by reverse transcription of extracted RNA. Assay: immunoSEQ multiplex PCR; the TCRdb copy retains only in-frame clones and omits some. In total the sample includes over 100,000 clones, none of them seen once. Input material: lesional skin. The source is a C3H/HeJ mouse with alopecia areata. MHC haplotype of the strain: H2-k.

This clone was detected a few times. Germline and genes here are mouse. The read terminates 4 residues before the CDR3 end, so the remaining end is supplied by the germline J gene. V and J are TRBV13-3 and TRBJ2-5, with 12 bases identical to TRBD2. The CDR3 totals 14 residues. Germline V lookup: CDR1 NNHDY, CDR2 SYVADS. CDR3 bases read: TGTGCCAGCAGACAGGGACTGGGGGGAGAC. Translating it yields CASRQGLGGD. In full, the CDR3 is CASRQGLGGDTQYF.

A few counts support this clone. Genes here carry mouse names. The CDR3 DNA, read in part, is TGTGCCAGCAGTGATGCGGCAGGGCTCAACGAA. Its translation: CASSDAAGLNE. The whole CDR3 protein is CASSDAAGLNERLFF. V and J are TRBV13-3 and TRBJ1-4, with D possibly matching TRBD1 (5 bases). The read gets to within 4 residues of the CDR3 end, and the germline J gene fills in the rest. Trimming stripped 0 bases from V and 4 bases from J, with 10 bases between. The germline gives CDR1 NNHDY, CDR2 SYVADS. This CDR3 is built from 15 residues.

As regards this clone: Gene labels here are mouse ones. The DNA ends 4 residues before the CDR3 does, and the rest of the CDR3 is filled in from the germline J gene. V gene TRBV13-3 combines with J gene TRBJ2-4, with 12 bases that match TRBD2. Germline CDR1 is NNHDY and CDR2 is SYVADS. CDR3 length: 15 amino acids. The sequenced part of the CDR3 DNA is TGTGCCAGCAGGCCAGACTGGGGGGGCACGAAC. Translation: CASRPDWGGTN. The whole CDR3 is CASRPDWGGTNTLYF.

This clone was seen more than once but under ten times. TCRdb gives a protein that differs at residue 13 from what the DNA encodes, so the protein here is translated from the DNA. Gene names and germline refer to mouse. The read is 3 residues too short to cover the CDR3 end, so that end is filled in from the germline J gene. The chain joins TRBV13-1 to TRBJ1-3, with 9 bases matching TRBD1. Trimming at V came to 2 bases and at J to 0 bases, leaving 3 bases not matched to a gene. From germline, CDR1 is NSHNY and CDR2 SYGAGN. CDR3 length: 16 amino acids. The sequenced CDR3 bases are TGTGCCAGCAGTGAGCCGGGACAGGGTTCTGGAAATACG. This sequence encodes CASSEPGQGSGNT. The whole CDR3 protein reads CASSEPGQGSGNTLYF.

This clone was detected only a few times. Genes here carry mouse names. The read ends 4 residues before the CDR3 terminus; that terminus is restored from the germline J gene. The chain links TRBV17 to TRBJ1-2; 7 bases map to TRBD1. The CDR3 length is 14 residues. The J segment lost 2 bases and the V segment lost 3 bases, leaving 3 bases of the junction unmatched. Germline values: CDR1 MNHDT, CDR2 YYDKIL. Partial CDR3 DNA: TGTGCTAGCAGTAGCGCAGGGGGGAACTCC. It specifies CASSSAGGNS. The whole CDR3 reads CASSSAGGNSDYTF.

This clone was detected only a few times. Germline and genes here are mouse. The CDR3 end is not reached by the read, which stops 4 residues before it; the germline J gene fills it in. V and J are TRBV13-3 and TRBJ2-2, with TRBD2 identical over 11 bases. The V gene's germline CDR1 is NNHDY and CDR2 SYVADS. This CDR3 has 16 amino acids. Trimming cost V 6 bases and J 4 bases; bases outside gene matches: 8. This chain's CDR3 is CASITGGARGTGQLYF. Incomplete CDR3 DNA: TGTGCCAGCATAACTGGGGGGGCGCGCGGCACCGGG.

This clone has at least ten counts. Germline and genes here are mouse. The read ends 4 residues shy of where the CDR3 ends; the end is completed using the germline J gene. The chain combines TRBV31 with TRBJ1-2; 7 positions agree with TRBD1. Germline loops: CDR1 GKSSPN, CDR2 SITVG. The ends lost 5 bases at V and 0 bases at J; junction bases unmatched: 0. CDR3 length: 12 residues. CDR3 DNA, as far as it was read: TGTGCCTGGGACAGGGCAAACTCC. It encodes CAWDRANS. The whole CDR3 sequence reads CAWDRANSDYTF.

This clone was counted a few times. The genes are named according to mouse. Read coverage stops 4 residues before the CDR3 terminus; the germline J gene supplies the remainder. V is TRBV13-3 and J is TRBJ2-7; TRBD1 aligns across 7 bases. The V segment lost 2 bases and the J segment 3 bases; nucleotides outside the gene matches: 8. Per the germline V gene, CDR1 is NNHDY and CDR2 is SYVADS. The CDR3 is 15 residues long. Here the CDR3 reads CASSDPGTAIYEQYF. The part of the CDR3 DNA that was read is TGTGCCAGCAGTGACCCCGGGACAGCGATCTAT.

This clone was seen more than once but under ten times. Genes here carry mouse names. The read ends 4 residues before the CDR3 terminus; that terminus is restored from the germline J gene. V and J are TRBV13-3 and TRBJ1-4, with 10 positions matching TRBD1. The CDR3 runs 14 residues. The V gene's germline CDR1 is NNHDY and CDR2 SYVADS. CDR3 protein: CASSRQGAVERLFF. The CDR3 DNA, read in part, is TGTGCCAGCAGTCGACAGGGGGCTGTCGAA.

There are many counts of this clone. Each gene name is a mouse one. The CDR3 is cut off 4 residues early in the read; its end comes from the germline J gene. This chain links TRBV13-3 with TRBJ1-2; tentatively, D is TRBD1 (5 bases). Germline CDR1 is NNHDY and CDR2 is SYVADS. Trimming cost V 5 bases and J 1 base, with 9 bases left between them. The CDR3 is 13 amino acids. The chain's CDR3 is CASRTRENSDYTF. The sequenced part of the CDR3 DNA is TGTGCCAGCAGAACCAGGGAAAACTCC.

This clone was seen a few times. Any gene name here is a mouse gene name. The CDR3 spells CASSLDPQGSSYEQYF. The CDR3 bases that were read are TGTGCAAGCAGCTTAGATCCGCAGGGGAGCTCCTAT. The chain carries TRBV16 and TRBJ2-7; D may be TRBD1 (6 bases). With the read ending 4 residues before the CDR3 end, the germline J gene is used to fill in that end. The CDR3 spans 16 residues. Trimming shortened V by 0 bases and J by 0 bases, and 12 bases separated the two germline ends. Per germline, CDR1 SGHSA and CDR2 FRNQAP.

Comment on this clone: Gene names are mouse gene names. Sequencing ends 4 residues short of the CDR3 end; the germline J gene provides the rest. The chain is built from TRBV13-3 and TRBJ2-5; 9 bases line up with TRBD1. Looked up from germline, CDR1 is NNHDY and CDR2 is SYVADS. The CDR3 is made up of 14 amino acids. The CDR3 protein is CASSEGQGVDTQYF. The DNA read from the CDR3 is TGTGCCAGCAGTGAGGGACAGGGAGTGGAC.

Turning to this clone: Gene labels here are mouse ones. The read ends 4 residues before the CDR3 terminus; that terminus is restored from the germline J gene. The V gene is TRBV1, the J gene TRBJ2-3; 8 positions agree with TRBD1. The CDR3 totals 16 residues. J lost 2 bases, V lost 1 base, and 5 bases had no gene match. The germline V gene encodes CDR1 NSQYPW and CDR2 LRSPGD (reference sequence). The CDR3: CTCSAGTGRIAETLYF. The CDR3 DNA, read in part, is TGCACCTGCAGTGCAGGGACAGGGAGAATTGCAGAA.

Note on this clone: Gene labels here are mouse ones. The read comes to an end 4 residues before the CDR3 does, leaving the germline J gene to fill in the end. V usage is TRBV19 and J usage is TRBJ2-4; 8 nucleotides align to TRBD2. Germline CDR1 is FNHDT and CDR2 is SITEND (reference sequence). CDR3 size: 16 residues. J was trimmed by 0 bases and V by 2 bases; bases with no gene match: 5. The CDR3 bases that were read are TGTGCCAGCAGTATCAACTGGGGGCCTAGTCAAAAC. Amino acids: CASSINWGPSQN. The CDR3 as a whole reads CASSINWGPSQNTLYF.

Details on this clone: The listed genes are named as in mouse. The read terminates 4 residues before the CDR3 end, so the remaining end is supplied by the germline J gene. V and J are TRBV19 and TRBJ2-7; 8 bases map to TRBD2. Germline V lookup: CDR1 FNHDT, CDR2 SITEND (reference sequence). The V and J ends lost 1 base and 3 bases, in that order; junction bases with no gene match: 6. The CDR3 contains 15 residues. The covered CDR3 bases are TGTGCCAGCAGTATAAATCCGGGACTGGACTAT. It is translated as CASSINPGLDY. The whole CDR3 region reads CASSINPGLDYEQYF.

This clone was picked up a small number of times. The germline and genes are mouse ones. The CDR3 extends 4 residues past the end of the read, so its final part is completed from the germline J gene. Different DNA sequences within this sample yield the same CDR3. The chain joins TRBV1 to TRBJ2-7, with D perhaps matching TRBD1 (6 bases). Germline V gives CDR1 NSQYPW, CDR2 LRSPGD (reference sequence). The CDR3 sequence is 14 residues long. V lost 1 base and J 3 bases, leaving 10 bases between the germline ends. CDR3 bases read: TGCACCTGCAGTGCAGGGCAGGGGAACTAT. It encodes CTCSAGQGNY. The whole CDR3 protein is CTCSAGQGNYEQYF.

This clone was counted only a few times. Gene names and germline refer to mouse. The read terminates 4 residues ahead of where the CDR3 ends, so the germline J gene completes it. This chain connects TRBV19 to TRBJ2-7; D ambiguous. V shed 6 bases and J shed 0 bases, with 4 bases lying between them. CDR1 and CDR2 (germline): FNHDT, SITEND (reference sequence). There are 11 residues in the CDR3. This CDR3 reads CASTYSYEQYF. The sequenced CDR3 bases are TGTGCCAGCACATACTCCTAT.

This clone was seen ten or more times. The protein listed by TCRdb differs at residue 12 from the translated DNA, so the DNA translation is shown. The listed genes are named as in mouse. CDR3 loop: CASNPGQHSGNTLYF. CDR3 DNA, as far as it was read: TGTGCCAGCAACCCGGGACAACATTCTGGAAATACG. The rearrangement links TRBV13-3 to TRBJ1-3, with D possibly TRBD1 on 6 matching bases. The CDR3 end is not reached by the read, which stops 3 residues before it; the germline J gene fills it in. The V end lost 6 bases, the J end lost 0 bases, and 13 bases lay between the germline ends. The V gene's germline CDR1 is NNHDY and CDR2 SYVADS. This CDR3 has 15 residues.

Comments on this clone: Gene names follow the mouse nomenclature. Sequencing ends 4 residues short of the CDR3 end; the germline J gene provides the rest. V gene TRBV1 combines with J gene TRBJ2-3; 8 bases align to TRBD1. The CDR3 is 16 amino acids. Germline V gene lookup returns CDR1 NSQYPW and CDR2 LRSPGD (reference sequence). The V gene end was trimmed by 3 bases and the J gene end by 0 bases; junction bases not matched to a gene: 5. The sequenced CDR3 bases are TGCACCTGCAGTGCGATAGACAGGGGTAGTGCAGAA. It is translated as CTCSAIDRGSAE. The whole CDR3 protein reads CTCSAIDRGSAETLYF.

This clone was seen a handful of times. Genes and germline are mouse. With the read ending 4 residues before the CDR3 end, the germline J gene is used to fill in that end. The chain couples TRBV13-3 to TRBJ1-1; 7 bases align to TRBD1. The CDR3 is made up of 13 amino acids. CDR1 and CDR2 (germline): NNHDY, SYVADS. The part of the CDR3 DNA that was read is TGTGCCAGCAGTAGGCAGGGGGGACCA. Protein: CASSRQGGP. The full CDR3 sequence reads CASSRQGGPEVFF.

This clone was counted only a few times. Germline and genes here are mouse. The read terminates 4 residues before the CDR3 end, so the remaining end is supplied by the germline J gene. The genes are TRBV13-1 and TRBJ1-1, with D perhaps TRBD1 (5 bases). The germline V gene encodes CDR1 NSHNY and CDR2 SYGAGN. The CDR3 runs to 14 residues. This CDR3 reads CASREGLGGEEVFF. CDR3 DNA (partial): TGTGCCAGCAGAGAGGGACTGGGGGGTGAA.

This clone occurred a few times. Gene names and germline refer to mouse. The read ends 4 residues before the CDR3 terminus; that terminus is restored from the germline J gene. The chain uses TRBV1 and TRBJ1-1; D not resolved. Germline CDR1 is NSQYPW and CDR2 is LRSPGD (reference sequence). This CDR3 comprises 14 residues. Trimming cost V 0 bases and J 4 bases, with 9 bases left between them. CDR3 in amino acids: CTCSADVGITEVFF. The sequenced part of the CDR3 DNA is TGCACCTGCAGTGCAGATGTGGGGATCACA.

This clone was picked up a small number of times. Germline and genes: mouse. Sequencing ends 4 residues short of the CDR3 end; the germline J gene provides the rest. This sequence joins TRBV19 and TRBJ2-7; TRBD2 matches 8 bases. This CDR3 comprises 13 residues. CDR1 FNHDT and CDR2 SITEND come from the germline V gene (reference sequence). The CDR3 DNA, read in part, is TGTGCCAGCAGTACCGGGGGGGCCCAT. Its protein is CASSTGGAH. The full CDR3 sequence reads CASSTGGAHEQYF.

For this clone: Gene and germline names: mouse. This CDR3 reads CASSLSGQNTLYF. The sequenced CDR3 bases are TGTGCCAGCTCTCTCTCTGGTCAAAAC. This chain uses TRBV12-1 with TRBJ2-4, with D unresolved. The CDR3 end lies 4 residues beyond the end of the read and is filled in from the germline J gene. The CDR3 spans 13 residues. Germline V CDR1 and CDR2: SGHSN, HYEKVE. The V and J ends lost 0 bases and 1 base respectively, with 4 bases between them.

This clone was seen repeatedly, ten times or more. The gene names given are mouse names. The CDR3 loop reads CASSDGPGQGAETLYF. The DNA read from the CDR3 is TGTGCCAGCAGTGATGGTCCGGGACAGGGTGCAGAA. The chain is built from TRBV13-3 and TRBJ2-3; 8 bases align to TRBD1. Read coverage stops 4 residues before the CDR3 terminus; the germline J gene supplies the remainder. Germline-derived CDR1 and CDR2 are NNHDY and SYVADS. CDR3 size: 16 residues. V gave up 0 bases and J gave up 1 base; unmatched junction bases: 4.